This T cell receptor beta chain was retrieved from a study of OX40 agonist ivuxolimab in advanced cancers. Looking at the study overall: Ivuxolimab is an agonistic anti-OX40 (CD134) antibody, and patients were treated with it. Of the patients, three showed partial responses, one with hepatocellular carcinoma and two with cutaneous melanoma. Broader study findings: Low normalized T-cell clonal expansion was additionally recorded for some nonresponders.

About this clone itself: Its antigen is still unknown.

Profiled with immunoSEQ multiplex PCR; TCRdb holds only in-frame clones, not every one. The table lists 55,000 to 60,000 clones, about 83% of them singletons. The sequences come from CD4+ or CD8+ T cells sorted from blood, collected in a trial of the OX40 agonist ivuxolimab. This TCR came from an adult with an advanced solid tumor such as melanoma, head and neck, liver or kidney cancer.

CDR3 residues: CSVRQFYNEQFF. The CDR3 DNA reads TGCAGCGTACGACAGTTTTACAATGAGCAGTTCTTC. The rearrangement joins TRBV29-1 to TRBJ2-1; D possibly corresponds to TRBD1 (5 bases). This CDR3 has 12 residues. Trimming pared 6 bases from V and 4 bases from J, leaving 10 bases between. Germline CDR1 is SQVTM and CDR2 is ANQGSEA.